This T cell receptor (beta chain) emerged from a study of CD8+CD57+ T cells in acquired aplastic anemia. Sequenced patients had shown CD8+CD57+ cell expansion by flow cytometry. The study sampled blood from patients who had received no therapy. The V and J ends lost 6 bases and 4 bases, in that order; junction bases with no gene match: 0. CDR3 length: 12 residues. In germline, CDR1 is ENHRY, CDR2 SYGVKD. The template for TCR beta VDJ and CDR3 sequence profiling was genomic DNA. Using its own MiXCR run on the reads, TCRdb lists one record per CDR3 protein. The table has 150,000 to 200,000 distinct CDR3 sequences, roughly 50% seen once. As for this clonotype: Its matching antigen is unknown.

Study-wide results and caveats: CD8+ Simpson's diversity did not differ significantly between patients and controls. Overlapping CD8+ CDR3 repertoires of patients and controls contained under 35 shared sequences.

The specimen was sorted CD4+, CD8+, or CD8+CD57+ T cells (not recorded which) from PBMCs. The source of this sequence is a human donor with aplastic anemia. The chain couples TRBV10-3 to TRBJ2-1, with TRBD2 matching 7 bases. CDR3 residues: CAIRGLYNEQFF. The CDR3 region has the DNA TGTGCCATCAGGGGACTATACAATGAGCAGTTCTTC.